This TCR beta chain was sequenced in a study of monozygotic twins with inflammatory bowel disease. General study results and limits: Patient-to-patient differences in immunosuppressive treatment may have added variability to the repertoires.

On this clonotype itself: Its antigen is unknown.

Whole blood supplied total RNA, and T cells were not sorted. There are 15 residues in the CDR3. Roughly 3,500 ng of total RNA went into each TCR library. Researchers generated cDNA in eight separate reactions per sample. TCRdb re-called the 5' RACE reads and gives one entry per CDR3 protein, without DNA. Seen in this sample are over 110,000 distinct CDR3 sequences; the ten most common clones hold roughly 2.5%. This TCR was sampled from a human donor with ulcerative colitis or Crohn's disease, or a healthy co-twin of an affected twin (not recorded which). The J gene is TRBJ1-6, the V gene TRBV12-3 or TRBV12-4; lacking DNA, the TRBD1 call made by TCRdb goes unchecked. Sequencing used blood. The CDR3 region is CASSLPGQTNSPLHF.